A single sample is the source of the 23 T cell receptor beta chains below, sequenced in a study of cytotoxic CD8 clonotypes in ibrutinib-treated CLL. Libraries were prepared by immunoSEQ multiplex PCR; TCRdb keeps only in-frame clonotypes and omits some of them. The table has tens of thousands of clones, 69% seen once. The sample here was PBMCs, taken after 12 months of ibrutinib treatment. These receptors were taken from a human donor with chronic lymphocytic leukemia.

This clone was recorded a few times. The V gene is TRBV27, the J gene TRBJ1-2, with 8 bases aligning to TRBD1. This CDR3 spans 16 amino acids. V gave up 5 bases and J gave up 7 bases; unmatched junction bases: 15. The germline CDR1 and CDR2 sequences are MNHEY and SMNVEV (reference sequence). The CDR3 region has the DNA TGTGCCAGCAGTCTCACAAAGACAGGGGAGGTTTTTGGCTACACCTTC. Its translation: CASSLTKTGEVFGYTF.

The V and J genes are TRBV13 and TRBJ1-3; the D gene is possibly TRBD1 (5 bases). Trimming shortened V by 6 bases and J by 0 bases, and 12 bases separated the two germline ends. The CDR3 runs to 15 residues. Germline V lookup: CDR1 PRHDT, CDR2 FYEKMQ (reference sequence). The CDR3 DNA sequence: TGTGCCAGCAGGCCCGACAGAATCTCTGGAAACACCATATATTTT. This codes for CASRPDRISGNTIYF.

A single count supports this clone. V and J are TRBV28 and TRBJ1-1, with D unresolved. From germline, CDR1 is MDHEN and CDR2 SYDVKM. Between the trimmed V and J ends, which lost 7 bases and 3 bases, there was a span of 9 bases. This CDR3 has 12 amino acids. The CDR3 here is CASTEGYTEAFF. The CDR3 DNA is TGTGCCAGCACGGAAGGGTACACTGAAGCTTTCTTT. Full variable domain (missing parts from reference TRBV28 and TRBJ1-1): DVKVTQSSRYLVKRTGEKVFLECVQDMDHENMFWYRQDPGLGLRLIYFSYDVKMKEKGDIPEGYSVSREKKERFSLILESASTNQTSMYLCASTEGYTEAFFGQGTRLTVV.

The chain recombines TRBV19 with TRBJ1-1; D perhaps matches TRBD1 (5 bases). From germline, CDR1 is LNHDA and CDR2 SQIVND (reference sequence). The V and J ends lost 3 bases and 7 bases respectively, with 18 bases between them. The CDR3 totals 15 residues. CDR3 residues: CASSIRSGGGFEAFF. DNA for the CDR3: TGTGCCAGTAGTATCCGTTCGGGCGGGGGTTTTGAAGCTTTCTTT.

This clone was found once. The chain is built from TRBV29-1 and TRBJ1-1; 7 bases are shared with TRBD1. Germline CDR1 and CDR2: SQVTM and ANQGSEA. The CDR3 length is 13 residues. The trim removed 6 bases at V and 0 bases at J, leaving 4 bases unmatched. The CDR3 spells CSVDTGVNTEAFF. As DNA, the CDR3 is TGCAGCGTAGATACAGGGGTGAACACTGAAGCTTTCTTT.

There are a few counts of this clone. The CDR3 region is CASSQGTSGGSEQYF. CDR3 bases: TGCGCCAGCAGCCAGGGGACTAGCGGGGGATCCGAGCAGTACTTC. The chain links TRBV5-1 to TRBJ2-7, with 14 positions matching TRBD2. This CDR3 contains 15 residues. The V and J ends lost 4 bases and 6 bases, in that order; junction bases with no gene match: 6. Germline V gives CDR1 SGHRS, CDR2 YFSETQ.

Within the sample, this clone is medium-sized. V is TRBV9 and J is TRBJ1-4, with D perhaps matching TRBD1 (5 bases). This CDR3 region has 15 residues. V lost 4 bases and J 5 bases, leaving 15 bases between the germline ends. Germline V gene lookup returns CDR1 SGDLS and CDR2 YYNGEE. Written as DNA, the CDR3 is TGTGCCAGCAGCCAATCCGGGACGGGGAATGAAAAACTGTTTTTT. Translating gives CASSQSGTGNEKLFF.

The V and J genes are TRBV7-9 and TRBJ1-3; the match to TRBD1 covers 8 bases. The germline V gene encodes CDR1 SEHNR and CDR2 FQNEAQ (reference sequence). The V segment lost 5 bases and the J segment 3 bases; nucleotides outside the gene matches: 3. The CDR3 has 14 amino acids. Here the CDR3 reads CASSRTGNGNTIYF. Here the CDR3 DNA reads TGTGCCAGCAGCAGGACAGGGAATGGAAACACCATATATTTT.

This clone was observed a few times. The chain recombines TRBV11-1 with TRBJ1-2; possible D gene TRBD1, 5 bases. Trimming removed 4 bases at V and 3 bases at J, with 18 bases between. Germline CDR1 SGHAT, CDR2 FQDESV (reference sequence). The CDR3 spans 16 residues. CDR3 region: CASSSEGGRADYGYTF. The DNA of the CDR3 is TGTGCCAGCAGCTCCGAAGGAGGCAGGGCCGACTATGGCTACACCTTC. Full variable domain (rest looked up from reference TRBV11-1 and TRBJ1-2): EAEVAQSPRYKITEKSQAVAFWCDPISGHATLYWYRQILGQGPELLVQFQDESVVDDSQLPKDRFSAERLKGVDSTLKIQPAELGDSAMYLCASSSEGGRADYGYTFGSGTRLTVV.

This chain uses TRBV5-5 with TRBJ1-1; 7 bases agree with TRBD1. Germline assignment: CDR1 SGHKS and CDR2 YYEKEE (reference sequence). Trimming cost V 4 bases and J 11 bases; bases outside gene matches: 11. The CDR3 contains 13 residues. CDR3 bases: TGTGCCAGCAGCCCCCGAACCGGGACAGCGGCTTTCTTT. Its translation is CASSPRTGTAAFF.

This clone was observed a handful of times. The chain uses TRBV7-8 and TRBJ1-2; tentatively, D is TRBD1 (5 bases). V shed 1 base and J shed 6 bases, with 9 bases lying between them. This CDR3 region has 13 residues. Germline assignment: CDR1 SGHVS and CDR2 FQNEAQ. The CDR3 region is CASSLDSGDGYTF. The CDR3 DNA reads TGTGCCAGCAGCTTAGATTCGGGGGATGGCTACACCTTC.

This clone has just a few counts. The CDR3 DNA reads as TGTGCCAGCAGTTCTCTGACTAGCTGGGATGAGCAGTTCTTC. It translates to CASSSLTSWDEQFF. V gene TRBV2 combines with J gene TRBJ2-1; 7 nucleotides match TRBD2. Germline values: CDR1 SNHLY, CDR2 FYNNEI. This CDR3 spans 14 amino acids. The V segment lost 5 bases and the J segment 8 bases; nucleotides outside the gene matches: 9.

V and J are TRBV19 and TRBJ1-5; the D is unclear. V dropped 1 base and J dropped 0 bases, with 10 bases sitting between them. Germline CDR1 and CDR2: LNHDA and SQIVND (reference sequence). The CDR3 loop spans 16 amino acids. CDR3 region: CASSIVGGDSNQPQHF. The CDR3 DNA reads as TGTGCCAGTAGTATAGTAGGCGGAGATAGCAATCAGCCCCAGCATTTT.

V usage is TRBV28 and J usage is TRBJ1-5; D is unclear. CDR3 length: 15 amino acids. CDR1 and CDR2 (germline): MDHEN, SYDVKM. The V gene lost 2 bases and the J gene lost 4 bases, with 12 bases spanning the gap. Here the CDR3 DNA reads TGTGCCAGCAGTTTAGCCAGCGGAGGTAATCAGCCCCAGCATTTT. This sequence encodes CASSLASGGNQPQHF.

The CDR3: CASSQEGLETVNQPQHF. The DNA of the CDR3 is TGTGCCAGCAGCCAAGAGGGGCTGGAGACGGTGAATCAGCCCCAGCATTTT. The chain links TRBV4-2 to TRBJ1-5; D is possibly TRBD1 (5 bases). V dropped 0 bases and J dropped 4 bases, with 16 bases sitting between them. CDR3 length: 17 residues. Germline-derived CDR1 and CDR2 are LGHNA and YNFKEQ.

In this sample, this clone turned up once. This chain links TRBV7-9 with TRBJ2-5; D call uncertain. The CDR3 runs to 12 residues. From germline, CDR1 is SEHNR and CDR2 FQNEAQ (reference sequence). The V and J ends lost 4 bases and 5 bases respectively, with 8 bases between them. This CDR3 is CASSSPWETQYF. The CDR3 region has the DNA TGTGCCAGCAGCTCCCCCTGGGAGACCCAGTACTTC.

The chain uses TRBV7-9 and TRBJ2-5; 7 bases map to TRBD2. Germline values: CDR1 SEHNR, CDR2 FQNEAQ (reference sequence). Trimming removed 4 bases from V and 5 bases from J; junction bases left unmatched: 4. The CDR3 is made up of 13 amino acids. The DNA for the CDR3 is TGTGCCAGCAGCTCAGCGGGGACGGAGACCCAGTACTTC. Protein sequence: CASSSAGTETQYF.

In DNA, the CDR3 is TGTGCCAGCAGTGAGTTACAGGGGATCGAGAGCAATCAGCCCCAGCATTTT. Translation gives CASSELQGIESNQPQHF. J is TRBJ1-5 and V is TRBV2, with 7 positions matching TRBD1. Looked up from germline, CDR1 is SNHLY and CDR2 is FYNNEI. This CDR3 region has 17 residues. V was clipped by 3 bases and J by 1 base; unmatched bases: 9.

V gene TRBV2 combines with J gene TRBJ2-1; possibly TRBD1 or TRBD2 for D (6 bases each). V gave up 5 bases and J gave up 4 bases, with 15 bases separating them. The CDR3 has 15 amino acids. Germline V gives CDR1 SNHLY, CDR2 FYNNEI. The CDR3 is CASSIARGGYNEQFF. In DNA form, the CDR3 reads TGTGCCAGCAGTATCGCCAGGGGAGGATACAATGAGCAGTTCTTC. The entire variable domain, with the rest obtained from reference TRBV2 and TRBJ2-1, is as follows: EPEVTQTPSHQVTQMGQEVILRCVPISNHLYFYWYRQILGQKVEFLVSFYNNEISEKSEIFDDQFSVERPDGSNFTLKIRSTKLEDSAMYFCASSIARGGYNEQFFGPGTRLTVL.

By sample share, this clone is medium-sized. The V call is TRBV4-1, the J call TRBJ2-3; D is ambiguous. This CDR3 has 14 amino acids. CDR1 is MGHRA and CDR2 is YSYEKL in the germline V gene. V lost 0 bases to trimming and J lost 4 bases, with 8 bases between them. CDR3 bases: TGCGCCAGCAGCCAAGATCGGATTCCAGATACGCAGTATTTT. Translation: CASSQDRIPDTQYF.

The CDR3 DNA is TGCGCCAGCAGCGTCCAGTGGGGGGTCGGAACAGATACGCAGTATTTT. It is translated as CASSVQWGVGTDTQYF. J is TRBJ2-3 and V is TRBV5-1; possible D gene TRBD2, 6 bases. The CDR3 is 16 residues long. V shed 4 bases and J shed 3 bases, with 18 bases lying between them. Germline V gives CDR1 SGHRS, CDR2 YFSETQ.

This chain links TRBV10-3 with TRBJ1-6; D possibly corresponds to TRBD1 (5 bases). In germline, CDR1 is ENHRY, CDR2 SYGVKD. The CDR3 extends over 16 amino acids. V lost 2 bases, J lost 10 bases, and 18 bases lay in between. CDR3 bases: TGTGCCATCAGTGAGGGGACCTCGTCGTCCTTGTCACCCCTCCACTTT. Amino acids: CAISEGTSSSLSPLHF.

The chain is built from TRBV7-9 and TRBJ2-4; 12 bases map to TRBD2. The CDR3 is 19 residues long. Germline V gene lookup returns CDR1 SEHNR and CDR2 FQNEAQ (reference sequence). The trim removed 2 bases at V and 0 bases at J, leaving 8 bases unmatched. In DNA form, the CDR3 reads TGTGCCAGCAGCTTATTCCCTAGCGGGGGGGCATTAGCCAAAAACATTCAGTACTTC. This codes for CASSLFPSGGALAKNIQYF.